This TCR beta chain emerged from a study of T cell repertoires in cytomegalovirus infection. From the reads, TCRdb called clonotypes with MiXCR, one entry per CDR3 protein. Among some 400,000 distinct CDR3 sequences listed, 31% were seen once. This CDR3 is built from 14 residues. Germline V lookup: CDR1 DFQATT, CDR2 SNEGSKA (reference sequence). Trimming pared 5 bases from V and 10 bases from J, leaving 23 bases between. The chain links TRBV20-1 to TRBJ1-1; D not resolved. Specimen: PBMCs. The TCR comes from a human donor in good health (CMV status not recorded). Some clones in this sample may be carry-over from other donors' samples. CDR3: CSARDPGGNTAAFF. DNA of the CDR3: TGCAGTGCTCGTGACCCCGGAGGAAACACGGCAGCTTTCTTT.